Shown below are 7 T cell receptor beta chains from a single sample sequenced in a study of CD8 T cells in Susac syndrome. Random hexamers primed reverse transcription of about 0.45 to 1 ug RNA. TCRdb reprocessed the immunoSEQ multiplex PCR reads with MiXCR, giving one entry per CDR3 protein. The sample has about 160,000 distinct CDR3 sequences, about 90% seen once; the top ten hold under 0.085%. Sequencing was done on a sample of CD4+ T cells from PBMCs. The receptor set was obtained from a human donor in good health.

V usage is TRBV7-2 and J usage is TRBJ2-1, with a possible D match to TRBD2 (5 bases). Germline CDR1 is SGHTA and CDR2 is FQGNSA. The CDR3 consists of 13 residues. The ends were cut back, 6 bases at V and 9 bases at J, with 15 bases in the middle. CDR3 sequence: CASSPQSGSEQFF. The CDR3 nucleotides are TGTGCCAGCAGTCCCCAATCGGGGTCTGAGCAGTTCTTC.

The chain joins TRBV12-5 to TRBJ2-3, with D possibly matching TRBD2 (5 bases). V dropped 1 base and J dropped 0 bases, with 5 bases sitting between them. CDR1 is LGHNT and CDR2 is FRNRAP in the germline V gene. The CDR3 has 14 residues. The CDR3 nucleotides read TGTGCTAGTGGTTTGGGGACTAGCACAGATACGCAGTATTTT. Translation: CASGLGTSTDTQYF.

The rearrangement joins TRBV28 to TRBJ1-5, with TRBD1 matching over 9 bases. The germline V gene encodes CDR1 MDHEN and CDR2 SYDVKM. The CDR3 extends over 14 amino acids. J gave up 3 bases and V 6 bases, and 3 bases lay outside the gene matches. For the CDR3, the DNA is TGTGCCAGCAGGTGGACAGGGGACAATCAGCCCCAGCATTTT. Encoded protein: CASRWTGDNQPQHF.

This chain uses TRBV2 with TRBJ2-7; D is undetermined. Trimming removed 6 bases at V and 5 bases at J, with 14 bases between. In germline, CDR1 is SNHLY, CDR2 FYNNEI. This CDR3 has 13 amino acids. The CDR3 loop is CASSALPRDEQYF. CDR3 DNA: TGTGCCAGCAGCGCTCTGCCTCGAGACGAGCAGTACTTC.

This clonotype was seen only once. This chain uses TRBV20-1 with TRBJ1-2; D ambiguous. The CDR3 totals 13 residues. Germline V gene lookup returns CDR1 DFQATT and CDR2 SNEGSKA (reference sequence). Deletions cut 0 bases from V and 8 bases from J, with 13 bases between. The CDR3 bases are TGCAGTGCTAGAGATCTATCGCTGACAGGCTACACCTTC. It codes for CSARDLSLTGYTF.

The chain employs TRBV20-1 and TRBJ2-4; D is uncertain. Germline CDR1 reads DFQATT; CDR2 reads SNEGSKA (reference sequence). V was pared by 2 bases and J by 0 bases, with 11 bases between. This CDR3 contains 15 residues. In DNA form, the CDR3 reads TGCAGTGCTAGACCCTGGGGTCGAGCCAAAAACATTCAGTACTTC. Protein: CSARPWGRAKNIQYF.

The CDR3 loop reads CASSLLAGVSYEQYF. CDR3 coding DNA: TGTGCCAGCAGCCTACTAGCGGGGGTGTCCTACGAGCAGTACTTC. The chain has TRBV6-5 and TRBJ2-7; 11 positions match TRBD2. CDR3 size: 15 residues. Trimming removed 6 bases from V and 1 base from J; junction bases left unmatched: 5. In germline, CDR1 is MNHEY, CDR2 SVGAGI.